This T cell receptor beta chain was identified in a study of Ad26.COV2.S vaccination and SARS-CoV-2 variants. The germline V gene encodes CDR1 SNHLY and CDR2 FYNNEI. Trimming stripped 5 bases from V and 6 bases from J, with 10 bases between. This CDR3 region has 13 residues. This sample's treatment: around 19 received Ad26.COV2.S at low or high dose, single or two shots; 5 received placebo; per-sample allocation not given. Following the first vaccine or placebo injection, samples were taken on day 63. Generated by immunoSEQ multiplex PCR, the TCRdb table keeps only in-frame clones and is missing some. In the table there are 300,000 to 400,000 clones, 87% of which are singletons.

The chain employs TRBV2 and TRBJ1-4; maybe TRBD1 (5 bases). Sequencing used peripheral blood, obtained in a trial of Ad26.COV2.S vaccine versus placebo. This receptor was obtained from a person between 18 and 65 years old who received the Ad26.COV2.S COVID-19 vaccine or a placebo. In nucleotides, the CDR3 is TGTGCCAGCAGTTTGGGGACGGATGAAAAACTGTTTTTT. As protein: CASSLGTDEKLFF.